This section outlines one T cell receptor beta chain sequence together with its context. CDR1 and CDR2 from the germline V gene are KGHDR and SFDVKD. The CDR3 sequence is 15 residues long. Germline trimming cut 6 bases from V and 2 bases from J; bases unmatched to any gene: 7. Sequencing used immunoSEQ multiplex PCR; TCRdb keeps in-frame clones, though not all of them. The table includes a few hundred thousand clones, more than 75% detected once. The data were obtained in a study of blood T cell repertoires in COVID-19. This chain links TRBV24-1 with TRBJ2-3; TRBD1 aligns across 7 bases. Sequencing was done on a sample of PBMCs or T cells enriched from blood (not recorded which). The TCR originated in a man between 40 and 49 years old in a cohort exposed to, infected with or recovered from COVID-19 (not recorded which). CDR3 protein: CATSPGQRITDTQYF. The CDR3 coding sequence is TGTGCCACCAGTCCGGGACAGAGGATCACAGATACGCAGTATTTT.